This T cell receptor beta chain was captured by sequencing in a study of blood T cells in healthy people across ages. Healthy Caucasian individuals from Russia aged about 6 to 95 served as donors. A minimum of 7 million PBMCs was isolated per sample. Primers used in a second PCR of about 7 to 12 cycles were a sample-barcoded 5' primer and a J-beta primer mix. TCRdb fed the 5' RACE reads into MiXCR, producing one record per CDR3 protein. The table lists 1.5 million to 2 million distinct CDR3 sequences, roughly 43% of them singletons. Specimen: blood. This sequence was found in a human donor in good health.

The chain's CDR3 is CASTREGGELFF. For the CDR3, the DNA is TGCGCCAGCACCCGGGAAGGCGGGGAGCTGTTTTTT. The chain uses TRBV5-1 and TRBJ2-2; maybe TRBD2 (5 bases). CDR3 length: 12 amino acids. V was shortened by 6 bases and J by 7 bases, with 10 bases between the two germline ends. Looked up from germline, CDR1 is SGHRS and CDR2 is YFSETQ.